The 8 T cell receptor beta chains reported below all come from one sample, sequenced in a study of blood T cell repertoires in COVID-19. Method: immunoSEQ multiplex PCR; TCRdb's copy keeps in-frame clones and lacks some. The table includes over 200,000 clones, roughly 80% detected once. Input material: peripheral blood. The receptors here all came from a human donor in a cohort sampled during active COVID-19.

CDR3: CASAAATRREAEQFF. CDR3 bases: TGTGCCAGCGCTGCCGCGACTAGACGAGAAGCTGAGCAGTTCTTC. The chain has TRBV11-1 and TRBJ2-1; tentatively, D is TRBD2 (6 bases). The germline V gene has CDR1 SGHAT and CDR2 FQDESV (reference sequence). The CDR3 covers 15 residues. V dropped 8 bases and J dropped 9 bases, with 23 bases sitting between them.

This sequence joins TRBV5-6 and TRBJ1-1; D unclear. The CDR3 spans 13 residues. The ends were cut back, 2 bases at V and 2 bases at J, with 7 bases in the middle. Germline V gives CDR1 SGHDT, CDR2 YYEEEE. The CDR3 DNA is TGTGCCAGCAGCTTCCAGACAAACACTGAAGCTTTCTTT. Protein sequence: CASSFQTNTEAFF.

The rearrangement links TRBV19 to TRBJ2-1, with 10 bases lining up with TRBD1. The junction had 7 bases not matched to a gene; V was cut back by 5 bases and J by 6 bases. The CDR3 loop spans 15 amino acids. Germline assignment: CDR1 LNHDA and CDR2 SQIVND (reference sequence). CDR3 amino acids: CASSRQGAVPNEQFF. CDR3 bases: TGTGCCAGTAGTCGACAGGGGGCTGTTCCCAATGAGCAGTTCTTC.

The CDR3 protein is CASSAGTDSYEQYF. For the CDR3, the DNA is TGTGCCAGCAGCGCCGGGACAGACTCCTACGAGCAGTACTTC. The chain has TRBV9 and TRBJ2-7; 7 positions agree with TRBD1. This CDR3 comprises 14 residues. In germline, CDR1 is SGDLS, CDR2 YYNGEE. V lost 3 bases, J lost 0 bases, and 3 bases stayed unmatched.

The gene calls are TRBV27 and TRBJ1-5; D possibly corresponds to TRBD1 (5 bases). From germline, CDR1 is MNHEY and CDR2 SMNVEV (reference sequence). Trimming shortened V by 3 bases and J by 1 base, and 10 bases separated the two germline ends. There are 15 residues in the CDR3. As DNA, the CDR3 is TGTGCCAGCAGTTTCTCGGGGGTGAGCAATCAGCCCCAGCATTTT. As protein: CASSFSGVSNQPQHF.

The chain combines TRBV6-2 or TRBV6-3 with TRBJ2-7; D possibly corresponds to TRBD1 (6 bases). This CDR3 is built from 16 residues. Germline V gene lookup returns CDR1 MNHEY and CDR2 SVGEGT. The V end was cut by 0 bases, the J end by 4 bases, with 16 bases between. As DNA, the CDR3 is TGTGCCAGCAGTTACTCCAATCCGATCAGGGGATACGAGCAGTACTTC. Its protein product is CASSYSNPIRGYEQYF.

This clone was observed a handful of times. The chain has TRBV7-6 and TRBJ2-2; 16 bases map to TRBD2. CDR3 length equals 18 residues. V shed 1 base and J 9 bases; nucleotides not matched to a gene: 8. Per germline, CDR1 SGHVS and CDR2 FNYEAQ. CDR3 nucleotides: TGTGCCAGCAGCTTAGAATCCGGGACTAGCGGGAGGGCCCGGGAGCTGTTTTTT. Translation: CASSLESGTSGRARELFF. Combining the CDR3 with reference TRBV7-6 and TRBJ2-2 gives the whole variable domain GAGVSQSPRYKVTKRGQDVALRCDPISGHVSLYWYRQALGQGPEFLTYFNYEAQQDKSGLPNDRFSAERPEGSISTLTIQRTEQRDSAMYRCASSLESGTSGRARELFFGEGSRLTVL.

The V and J genes are TRBV27 and TRBJ2-7; 10 bases match TRBD2. The CDR3 extends over 15 amino acids. J lost 1 base, V lost 2 bases, and 2 bases had no gene match. The germline V gene has CDR1 MNHEY and CDR2 SMNVEV (reference sequence). CDR3 coding DNA: TGTGCCAGCAGTTTAGGGACTAGCGTTTCCTACGAGCAGTACTTC. The encoded protein is CASSLGTSVSYEQYF.